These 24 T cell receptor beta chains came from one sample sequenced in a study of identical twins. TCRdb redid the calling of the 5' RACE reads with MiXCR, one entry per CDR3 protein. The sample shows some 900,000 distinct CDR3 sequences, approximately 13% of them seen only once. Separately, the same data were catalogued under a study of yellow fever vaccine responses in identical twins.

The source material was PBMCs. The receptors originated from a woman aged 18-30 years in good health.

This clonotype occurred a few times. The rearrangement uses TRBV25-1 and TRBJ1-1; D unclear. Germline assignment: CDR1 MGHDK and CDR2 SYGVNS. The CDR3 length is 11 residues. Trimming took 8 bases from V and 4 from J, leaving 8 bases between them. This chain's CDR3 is CASQVGTEAFF. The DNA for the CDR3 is TGTGCCAGCCAGGTCGGCACTGAAGCTTTCTTT.

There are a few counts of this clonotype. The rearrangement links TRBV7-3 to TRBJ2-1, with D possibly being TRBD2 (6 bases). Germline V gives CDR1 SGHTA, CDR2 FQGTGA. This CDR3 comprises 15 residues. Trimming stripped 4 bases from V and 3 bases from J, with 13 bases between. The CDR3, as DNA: TGTGCCAGCAGCTCGCTGACGGGAGTCTACAATGAGCAGTTCTTC. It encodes CASSSLTGVYNEQFF.

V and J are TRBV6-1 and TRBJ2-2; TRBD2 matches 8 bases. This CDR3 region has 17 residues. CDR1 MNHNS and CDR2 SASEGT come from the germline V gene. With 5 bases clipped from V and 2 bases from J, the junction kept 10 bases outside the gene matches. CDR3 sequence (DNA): TGTGCCAGCAGTAAAGGGAGTAGCGGGATAAACACCGGGGAGCTGTTTTTT. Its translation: CASSKGSSGINTGELFF.

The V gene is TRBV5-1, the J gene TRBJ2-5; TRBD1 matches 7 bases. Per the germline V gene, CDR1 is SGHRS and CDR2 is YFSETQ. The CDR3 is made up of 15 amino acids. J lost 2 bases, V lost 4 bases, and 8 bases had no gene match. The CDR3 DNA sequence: TGCGCCAGCAGCGGCAGGGACAGTGAACAAGAGACCCAGTACTTC. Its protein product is CASSGRDSEQETQYF.

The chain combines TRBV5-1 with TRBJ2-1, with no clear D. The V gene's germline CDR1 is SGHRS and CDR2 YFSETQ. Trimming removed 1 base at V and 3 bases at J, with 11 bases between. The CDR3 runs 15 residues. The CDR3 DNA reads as TGCGCCAGCAGCTTGTCTCGCGGATTCTACAATGAGCAGTTCTTC. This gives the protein CASSLSRGFYNEQFF.

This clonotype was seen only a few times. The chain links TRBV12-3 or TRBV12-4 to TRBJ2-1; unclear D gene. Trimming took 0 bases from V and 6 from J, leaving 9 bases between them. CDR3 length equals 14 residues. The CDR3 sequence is CASSLAPLVNEQFF. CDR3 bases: TGTGCCAGCAGTTTAGCACCGCTGGTCAATGAGCAGTTCTTC.

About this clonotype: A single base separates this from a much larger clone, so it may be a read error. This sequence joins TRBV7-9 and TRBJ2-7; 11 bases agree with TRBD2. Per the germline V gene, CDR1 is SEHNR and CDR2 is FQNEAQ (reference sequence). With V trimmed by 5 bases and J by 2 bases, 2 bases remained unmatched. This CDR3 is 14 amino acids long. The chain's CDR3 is CASSPGLAAYEQYF. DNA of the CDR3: TGTGCCAGCAGCCCGGGACTAGCGGCCTACGAGCAGTACTTC.

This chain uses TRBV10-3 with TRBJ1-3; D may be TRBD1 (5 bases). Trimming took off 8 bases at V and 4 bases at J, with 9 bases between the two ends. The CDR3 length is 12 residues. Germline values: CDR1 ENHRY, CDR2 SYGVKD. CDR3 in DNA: TGTGCCATCGGGAGGGACGGAAACACCATATATTTT. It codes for CAIGRDGNTIYF.

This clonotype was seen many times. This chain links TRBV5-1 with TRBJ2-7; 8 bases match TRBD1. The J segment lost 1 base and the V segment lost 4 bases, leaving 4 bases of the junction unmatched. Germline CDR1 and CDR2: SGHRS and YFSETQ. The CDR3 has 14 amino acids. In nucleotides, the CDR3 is TGCGCCAGCAGCCGGACAGGGACATCCTACGAGCAGTACTTC. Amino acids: CASSRTGTSYEQYF.

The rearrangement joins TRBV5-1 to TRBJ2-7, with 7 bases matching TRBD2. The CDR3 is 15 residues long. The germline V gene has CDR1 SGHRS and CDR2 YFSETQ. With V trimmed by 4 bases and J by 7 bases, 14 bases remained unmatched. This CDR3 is CASSTTAGEAREQYF. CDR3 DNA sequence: TGCGCCAGCAGCACCACGGCGGGGGAAGCTAGGGAGCAGTACTTC. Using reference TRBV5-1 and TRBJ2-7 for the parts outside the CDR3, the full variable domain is KAGVTQTPRYLIKTRGQQVTLSCSPISGHRSVSWYQQTPGQGLQFLFEYFSETQRNKGNFPGRFSGRQFSNSRSEMNVSTLELGDSALYLCASSTTAGEAREQYFGPGTRLTVT.

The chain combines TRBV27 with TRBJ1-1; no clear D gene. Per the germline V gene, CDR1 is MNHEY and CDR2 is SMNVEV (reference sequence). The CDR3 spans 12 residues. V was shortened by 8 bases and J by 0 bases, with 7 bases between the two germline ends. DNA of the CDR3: TGTGCCAGCTTGGGAATGAACACTGAAGCTTTCTTT. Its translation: CASLGMNTEAFF.

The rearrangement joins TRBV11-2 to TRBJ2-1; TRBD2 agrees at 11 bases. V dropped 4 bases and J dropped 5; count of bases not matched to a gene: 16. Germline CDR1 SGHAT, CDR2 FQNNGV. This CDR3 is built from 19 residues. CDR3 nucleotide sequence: TGTGCCAGCAGCTCACGGGGGGCTAGCGGGAGGTGGTTGGACAATGAGCAGTTCTTC. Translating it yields CASSSRGASGRWLDNEQFF.

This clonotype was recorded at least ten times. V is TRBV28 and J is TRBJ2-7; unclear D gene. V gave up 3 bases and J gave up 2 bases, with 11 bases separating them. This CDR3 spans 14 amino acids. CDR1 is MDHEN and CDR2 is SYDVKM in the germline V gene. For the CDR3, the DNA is TGTGCCAGCAGTTTTCTAGGCACAACCTACGAGCAGTACTTC. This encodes CASSFLGTTYEQYF.

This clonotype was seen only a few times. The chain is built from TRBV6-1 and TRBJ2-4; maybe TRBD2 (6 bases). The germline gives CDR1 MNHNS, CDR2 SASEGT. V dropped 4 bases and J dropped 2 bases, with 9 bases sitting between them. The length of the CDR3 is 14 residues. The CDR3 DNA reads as TGTGCCAGCAGTGCGGGAGAAACCAAAAACATTCAGTACTTC. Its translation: CASSAGETKNIQYF.

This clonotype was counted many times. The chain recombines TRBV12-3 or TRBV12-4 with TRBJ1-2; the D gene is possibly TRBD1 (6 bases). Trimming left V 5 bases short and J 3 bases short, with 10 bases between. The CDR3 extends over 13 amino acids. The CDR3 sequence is CASSPTGYYGYTF. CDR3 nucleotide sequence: TGTGCCAGCAGTCCGACAGGCTACTATGGCTACACCTTC.

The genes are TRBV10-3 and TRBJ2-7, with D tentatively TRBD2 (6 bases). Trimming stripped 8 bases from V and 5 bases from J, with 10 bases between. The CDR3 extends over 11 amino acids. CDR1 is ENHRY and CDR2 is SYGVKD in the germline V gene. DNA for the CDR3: TGTGCCATCGCGGGGAAAGACGAGCAGTACTTC. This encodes CAIAGKDEQYF.

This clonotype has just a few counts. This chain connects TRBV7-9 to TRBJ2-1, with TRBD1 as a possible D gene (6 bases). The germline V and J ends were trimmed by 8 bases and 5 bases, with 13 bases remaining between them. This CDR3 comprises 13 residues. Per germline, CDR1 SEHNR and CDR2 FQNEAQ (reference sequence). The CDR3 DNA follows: TGTGCCAGCTGGGGGCCCCCGGACAATGAGCAGTTCTTC. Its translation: CASWGPPDNEQFF.

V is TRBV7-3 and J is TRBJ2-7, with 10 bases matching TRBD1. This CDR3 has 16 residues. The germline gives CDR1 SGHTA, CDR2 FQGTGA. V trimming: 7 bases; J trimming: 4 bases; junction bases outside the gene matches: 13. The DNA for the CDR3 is TGTGCCAGCACCAACGTACCGGGACAGGGGATGTACGAGCAGTACTTC. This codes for CASTNVPGQGMYEQYF.

CDR3 nucleotide sequence: TGTGCCAGCAGTAATCGACCCTACACTGAAGCTTTCTTT. Amino acids: CASSNRPYTEAFF. J is TRBJ1-1 and V is TRBV2; no clear D gene. V lost 5 bases to trimming and J lost 3 bases, with 10 bases between them. The CDR3 is 13 residues long. Germline values: CDR1 SNHLY, CDR2 FYNNEI.

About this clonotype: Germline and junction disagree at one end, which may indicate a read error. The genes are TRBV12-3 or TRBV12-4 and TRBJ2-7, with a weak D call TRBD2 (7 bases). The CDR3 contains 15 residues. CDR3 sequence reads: CASRLGGARAYEQYF. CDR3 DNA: TGTGCCAGCAGGTTAGGGGGGGCGCGGGCTTACGAGCAGTACTTC.

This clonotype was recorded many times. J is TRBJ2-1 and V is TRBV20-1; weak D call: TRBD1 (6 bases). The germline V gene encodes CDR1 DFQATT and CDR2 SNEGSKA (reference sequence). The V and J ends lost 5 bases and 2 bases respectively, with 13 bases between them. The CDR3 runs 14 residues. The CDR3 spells CSAEGQRTYNEQFF. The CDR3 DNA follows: TGCAGTGCTGAAGGACAGAGGACCTACAATGAGCAGTTCTTC.

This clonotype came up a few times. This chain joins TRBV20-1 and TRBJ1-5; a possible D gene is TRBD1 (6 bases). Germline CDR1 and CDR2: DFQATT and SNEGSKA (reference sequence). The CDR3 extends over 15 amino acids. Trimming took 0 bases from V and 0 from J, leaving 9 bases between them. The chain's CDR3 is CSARETGYSNQPQHF. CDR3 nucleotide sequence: TGCAGTGCTAGAGAAACAGGGTATAGCAATCAGCCCCAGCATTTT.

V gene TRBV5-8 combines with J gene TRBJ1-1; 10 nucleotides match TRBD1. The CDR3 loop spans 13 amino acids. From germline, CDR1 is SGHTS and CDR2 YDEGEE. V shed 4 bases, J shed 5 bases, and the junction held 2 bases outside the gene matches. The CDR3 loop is CASSVGQGTEAFF. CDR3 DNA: TGTGCCAGCAGCGTGGGACAGGGGACTGAAGCTTTCTTT. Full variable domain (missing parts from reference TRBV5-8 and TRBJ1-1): EAGVTQSPTHLIKTRGQQATLRCSPISGHTSVYWYQQALGLGLQFLLWYDEGEERNRGNFPPRFSGRQFPNYSSELNVNALELEDSALYLCASSVGQGTEAFFGQGTRLTVV.

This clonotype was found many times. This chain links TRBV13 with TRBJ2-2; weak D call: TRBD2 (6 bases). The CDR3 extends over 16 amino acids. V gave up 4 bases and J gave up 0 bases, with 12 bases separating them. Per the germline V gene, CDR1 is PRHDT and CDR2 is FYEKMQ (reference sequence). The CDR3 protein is CASSSRESANTGELFF. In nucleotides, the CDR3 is TGTGCCAGCAGCTCACGGGAGTCCGCGAACACCGGGGAGCTGTTTTTT.